This T cell receptor (beta chain) was sequenced for a study of radiation and T cells in renal cell carcinoma. Germline V lookup: CDR1 GTSNPN, CDR2 SVGIG (reference sequence). This CDR3 region has 13 residues. Deletions cut 2 bases from V and 8 bases from J, with 12 bases between. As to time point: baseline pretreatment blood. The treatment is: 15 Gy SBRT to primary tumor, nephrectomy 4 weeks later. Serial blood draws occurred at baseline and 2 and 4 weeks post-SBRT. Data came from immunoSEQ multiplex PCR; TCRdb stores just in-frame clones and leaves some out. The table includes about 22,000 clones, approximately 80% detected once. This clone was seen only a few times. Different DNA sequences within this sample yield the same CDR3.

This TCR derives from a man in his fifties or sixties with renal cell carcinoma. This chain uses TRBV30 with TRBJ1-4; D is undetermined. The specimen comprised blood, sampled from a patient whose treatment included radiotherapy and nephrectomy. In DNA, the CDR3 is TGTGCCTGGAGTTCTGGGCATGGGGAAAAACTGTTTTTT. It codes for CAWSSGHGEKLFF.